This is a list of T cell receptor beta chains from one sample in a study of persistence of HIV-infected CD4 T cells. Which antigens these TCRs recognize remains unknown. TCRdb's copy holds only in-frame clones and misses some; the assay was immunoSEQ multiplex PCR. The table lists 25,000 to 35,000 clones, 70% of them singletons. Sequenced here: CD4+ T cells sorted from PBMCs after approximately 19-hour stimulation, sampled from a patient who received antiretroviral therapy. The receptors stem from an adult man with HIV who was CMV-seropositive. The CDR3 runs from the conserved cysteine through the conserved F or W. A D gene is named only where the DNA matches it firmly. Clone size is shown for a subset of rows, as once, few, many or a class of expanded clone.

V gene	clone size	D gene	J gene	CDR3 protein	CDR3 DNA
TRBV9	NA	TRBD2	TRBJ2-2	CASSVRLAQNTGELFF	TGTGCCAGCAGCGTCCGACTAGCGCAAAACACCGGGGAGCTGTTTTTT
TRBV21-1	few	NA	TRBJ1-1	CASTPRTGMNTEAFF	TGTGCCAGCACCCCACGGACAGGGATGAACACTGAAGCTTTCTTT
TRBV5-1	NA	NA	TRBJ2-1	CASSLTGRPGSGSYNEQFF	TGCGCCAGCAGCTTGACCGGACGCCCCGGGTCGGGCTCCTACAATGAGCAGTTCTTC
TRBV18	medium-sized	NA	TRBJ2-7	CASSRGAYYEQYF	TGTGCCAGCTCAAGGGGGGCGTACTACGAGCAGTACTTC
TRBV4-1	NA	NA	TRBJ1-2	CASSQDTLTLTGHGYTF	TGCGCCAGCAGCCAAGATACCCTAACTTTGACAGGCCATGGCTACACCTTC
TRBV15	NA	NA	TRBJ2-1	CATSRGGSPSANEQFF	TGTGCCACCAGCAGAGGTGGCTCTCCTTCTGCCAATGAGCAGTTCTTC
TRBV27	NA	NA	TRBJ2-2	CASSLRADLRAGELFF	TGTGCCAGCAGTTTAAGGGCAGACCTTAGGGCCGGGGAGCTGTTTTTT
TRBV10-3	NA	TRBD2	TRBJ2-3	CAISGGGGGITDTQYF	TGTGCCATCAGTGGCGGTGGCGGGGGGATCACAGATACGCAGTATTTT
TRBV5-1	NA	TRBD1	TRBJ1-1	CASSLEPRGSMNTEAFF	TGCGCCAGCAGCTTGGAACCCAGGGGGAGCATGAACACTGAAGCTTTCTTT
TRBV3-1/TRBV3-2	NA	NA	TRBJ2-2	CASTPQGPFWSGELFF	TGTGCCAGCACTCCTCAGGGTCCCTTTTGGTCCGGGGAGCTGTTTTTT
TRBV6-5	NA	TRBD1	TRBJ1-5	CAIQGPNSNQPQHF	TGTGCCATACAGGGGCCCAATAGCAATCAGCCCCAGCATTTT
TRBV12-3/TRBV12-4	NA	NA	TRBJ1-1	CASSFTRGTEAFF	TGTGCCAGCAGTTTTACGAGGGGCACTGAAGCTTTCTTT
TRBV24-1	NA	NA	TRBJ1-2	CATSDGGAAVGHYGYTF	TGTGCCACCAGTGATGGGGGGGCGGCGGTGGGACACTATGGCTACACCTTC
TRBV4-1	few	TRBD1	TRBJ1-2	CASSPGQGPVYTF	TGCGCCAGCAGCCCAGGACAGGGACCCGTGTACACCTTC
TRBV20-1	NA	TRBD2	TRBJ2-5	CSASRVAGGQGETQYF	TGCAGTGCTAGTAGAGTAGCGGGGGGGCAGGGAGAGACCCAGTACTTC
TRBV3-1/TRBV3-2	NA	NA	TRBJ1-2	CASTQGGGGNYGYTF	TGTGCCAGCACCCAGGGAGGGGGTGGTAACTATGGCTACACCTTC
TRBV27	NA	TRBD2	TRBJ2-3	CASSPRLAGGPKDTQYF	TGTGCCAGCAGTCCCCGACTAGCGGGGGGGCCGAAAGATACGCAGTATTTT
TRBV7-8	NA	TRBD1	TRBJ1-6	CASSWIPGQGASSYNSPLHF	TGTGCCAGCAGCTGGATCCCGGGACAGGGGGCGAGCTCCTATAATTCACCCCTCCACTTT
TRBV7-9	NA	TRBD2	TRBJ2-5	CASSFGGTETQYF	TGTGCCAGCAGCTTCGGGGGGACGGAGACCCAGTACTTC
TRBV2	NA	TRBD1	TRBJ1-2	CASSIGTGGSSYGYTF	TGTGCCAGCAGTATCGGGACAGGGGGGTCCTCCTATGGCTACACCTTC
TRBV10-1	NA	NA	TRBJ2-3	CASSQGGFSADTQYF	TGCGCCAGCAGTCAAGGGGGTTTTAGCGCCGATACGCAGTATTTT
TRBV11-2	NA	NA	TRBJ1-5	CASSLGVRGQPQHF	TGTGCCAGCAGCTTAGGAGTCCGGGGTCAGCCCCAGCATTTT
TRBV19	NA	NA	TRBJ1-1	CASSIWESSITLSEAFF	TGTGCCAGTAGTATTTGGGAGTCCAGTATTACGCTTTCTGAAGCTTTCTTT
TRBV2	few	TRBD2	TRBJ2-7	CASKGGGEQYF	TGTGCCAGCAAGGGCGGGGGCGAGCAGTACTTC
TRBV19	NA	TRBD1	TRBJ1-5	CASSIDRGWQPQHF	TGTGCCAGTAGTATCGACAGGGGATGGCAGCCCCAGCATTTT
TRBV5-1	NA	NA	TRBJ1-1	CASSLGSGDALTEAFF	TGCGCCAGCAGCTTGGGGTCAGGGGATGCTCTCACTGAAGCTTTCTTT
TRBV30	NA	NA	TRBJ1-3	CAWSTGGGGNTIYF	TGTGCCTGGAGCACGGGAGGAGGAGGAAACACCATATATTTT
TRBV9	medium-sized	TRBD1	TRBJ2-7	CASSAQGAYEQYF	TGTGCCAGCAGCGCACAGGGGGCCTACGAGCAGTACTTC
TRBV3-1/TRBV3-2	NA	TRBD1	TRBJ2-7	CASSSSGTGYEQYF	TGTGCCAGCAGCTCATCCGGGACAGGGTACGAGCAGTACTTC
TRBV6-5	NA	NA	TRBJ1-4	CASSMFRVNEKLFF	TGTGCCAGCAGTATGTTCAGGGTTAATGAAAAACTGTTTTTT
TRBV5-4	NA	NA	TRBJ2-3	CASSLKSQARTDTQYF	TGTGCCAGCAGCTTGAAGAGCCAAGCGCGGACAGATACGCAGTATTTT
TRBV9	NA	NA	TRBJ1-3	CASSDGFNSGNTIYF	TGTGCCAGCAGCGACGGGTTTAACTCTGGAAACACCATATATTTT
TRBV14	few	TRBD2	TRBJ2-1	CASSQFRGDVGNEQFF	TGTGCCAGCAGCCAATTCCGGGGGGATGTCGGCAATGAGCAGTTCTTC
TRBV19	NA	NA	TRBJ1-4	CASSIMASTNEKLFF	TGTGCCAGTAGTATAATGGCTTCAACTAATGAAAAACTGTTTTTT
TRBV7-9	once	TRBD2	TRBJ2-3	CASSLLAGGSGHTQYF	TGTGCCAGCAGCTTACTAGCGGGGGGCTCTGGGCATACGCAGTATTTT
TRBV28	NA	TRBD1	TRBJ1-3	CASRSQGVSGNTIYF	TGTGCCAGCAGATCACAGGGGGTCTCTGGAAACACCATATATTTT
TRBV7-2	NA	TRBD1	TRBJ1-1	CASSLRTGLSTEAFF	TGTGCCAGCAGCCTTCGGACAGGGTTGAGCACTGAAGCTTTCTTT
TRBV5-1	NA	TRBD1	TRBJ1-1	CASSLQGGTEAFF	TGCGCCAGCAGCTTACAGGGGGGCACTGAAGCTTTCTTT
TRBV5-1	NA	NA	TRBJ1-2	CASSREGNYGYTF	TGCGCCAGCAGCAGGGAGGGGAACTATGGCTACACCTTC
TRBV2	NA	NA	TRBJ1-3	CASSRGQGGNTIYF	TGTGCCAGTAGCCGGGGCCAGGGTGGAAACACCATATATTTT
TRBV2	once	NA	TRBJ2-7	CASSGGGPSYEQYF	TGTGCCAGCAGTGGGGGGGGGCCCTCCTACGAGCAGTACTTC
TRBV4-2	once	TRBD2	TRBJ2-3	CASSPRTSGHKPTDTQYF	TGTGCCAGCAGCCCCCGGACTAGCGGGCATAAACCCACAGATACGCAGTATTTT
TRBV6-5	NA	NA	TRBJ2-7	CASKSPGAYEQYF	TGTGCCAGCAAGAGCCCTGGGGCCTACGAGCAGTACTTC
TRBV28	few	NA	TRBJ1-4	CASSSPAGSNEKLFF	TGTGCCAGCAGCTCCCCGGCGGGTTCTAATGAAAAACTGTTTTTT
TRBV5-1	NA	NA	TRBJ2-7	CASSLGARTDEQYF	TGCGCCAGCAGCCTTGGCGCTAGGACGGACGAGCAGTACTTC
TRBV18	NA	NA	TRBJ2-1	CASSPPRGEAVNEQFF	TGTGCCAGCTCACCTCCCCGGGGCGAGGCGGTCAATGAGCAGTTCTTC
TRBV28	NA	TRBD1	TRBJ1-6	CASSRTGDASPLHF	TGTGCCAGCAGCCGAACAGGGGACGCGTCACCCCTCCACTTT
TRBV13	NA	NA	TRBJ2-1	CASSLGTWGDEQFF	TGTGCCAGCAGCCTAGGGACTTGGGGGGATGAGCAGTTCTTC
TRBV2	NA	NA	TRBJ1-5	CASNRATQPQHF	TGTGCCAGCAACAGGGCTACTCAGCCCCAGCATTTT
TRBV18	NA	TRBD2	TRBJ2-2	CASSLLASAGANTGELFF	TGTGCCAGCTCACTTCTGGCCTCAGCGGGGGCCAACACCGGGGAGCTGTTTTTT
TRBV7-9	NA	NA	TRBJ2-2	CASSSHEGMNTGELFF	TGTGCCAGCAGCTCTCACGAAGGAATGAACACCGGGGAGCTGTTTTTT